The 19 T cell receptor beta chains below all came from one sample that was sequenced in a study of T cells in Graves' hyperthyroidism and ophthalmopathy. TCR beta CDR3 regions were amplified from RNA. HTBI primers drove first-round RT-PCR of the TCR CDR3. Each CDR3 protein is one row after TCRdb ran MiXCR on the multiplex PCR reads. The profile shows under 650,000 distinct CDR3 sequences, about a sixth of them singletons. Sequences were obtained from blood. Source of these receptors: a woman aged 25 to 39 with Graves' hyperthyroidism.

This clonotype was observed at least ten times. The chain recombines TRBV12-3 or TRBV12-4 with TRBJ1-1; D is perhaps TRBD1 (5 bases). The CDR3 has 15 amino acids. V dropped 7 bases and J dropped 1 base, with 16 bases sitting between them. This CDR3 reads CASMAGTLRNTEAFF. CDR3 nucleotide sequence: TGTGCCAGCATGGCGGGGACTTTAAGGAACACTGAAGCTTTCTTT.

This clonotype has a count of ten or more. V usage is TRBV3-1 and J usage is TRBJ2-7; D not resolved. Germline CDR1 reads LGHDT; CDR2 reads YNNKEL (reference sequence). V was clipped by 1 base and J by 3 bases, with 4 bases between them. There are 12 residues in the CDR3. DNA for the CDR3: TGTGCCAGCAGCCAAGGCCACTACGAGCAGTACTTC. It yields the protein CASSQGHYEQYF.

At least ten counts were recorded for this clonotype. The chain employs TRBV27 and TRBJ2-7; no firm D call. Germline V CDR1 and CDR2: MNHEY, SMNVEV (reference sequence). The CDR3 is 14 amino acids. V was trimmed by 2 bases and J by 2 bases, leaving 10 bases between them. Written as DNA, the CDR3 is TGTGCCAGCAGTTTACGCACAGAAACCTACGAGCAGTACTTC. Protein sequence: CASSLRTETYEQYF.

A word on this clonotype: One end of the junction varies from germline; a read error may be responsible. CDR3 residues: CASSLAVELFF. CDR3 DNA: TGCGCCAGCAGTTTGGCCGTGGAGCTGTTTTTT. V and J are TRBV5-1 and TRBJ2-2; no firm D call. This CDR3 has 11 amino acids. From germline, CDR1 is SGHRS and CDR2 YFSETQ.

A word on this clonotype: With a much larger clone just one base away, this may be a read error. The CDR3 reads CASSYPDGTGELFF. CDR3 nucleotides: TGTGCCAGCAGTTACCCCGACGGCACCGGGGAGCTGTTTTTT. This chain uses TRBV6-2 or TRBV6-3 with TRBJ2-2; D unresolved. Trimming cost V 2 bases and J 4 bases, with 8 bases left between them. The CDR3 sequence is 14 residues long. Germline assignment: CDR1 MNHEY and CDR2 SVGEGT.

This chain connects TRBV7-9 to TRBJ2-7, with 11 bases matching TRBD2. V trimming: 5 bases; J trimming: 2 bases; junction bases outside the gene matches: 8. The CDR3 sequence is 16 residues long. Germline V lookup: CDR1 SEHNR, CDR2 FQNEAQ (reference sequence). CDR3 residues: CASSLSTSGTPYEQYF. DNA of the CDR3: TGTGCCAGCAGCCTTTCGACTAGCGGGACCCCCTACGAGCAGTACTTC.

This clonotype was seen many times. The chain uses TRBV6-1 and TRBJ2-1; D ambiguous. The germline V and J ends were trimmed by 2 bases and 6 bases, with 14 bases remaining between them. This CDR3 region has 15 residues. CDR1 MNHNS and CDR2 SASEGT come from the germline V gene. CDR3 in DNA: TGTGCCAGCAGTGAATCTTCATGGTTCCTCAATGAGCAGTTCTTC. The encoded protein is CASSESSWFLNEQFF.

This clonotype was recorded at least ten times. V gene TRBV12-3 or TRBV12-4 combines with J gene TRBJ2-2; perhaps TRBD1 as D (6 bases). CDR3 length: 15 amino acids. V was clipped by 4 bases and J by 3 bases, with 12 bases between them. The CDR3 DNA is TGTGCCAGCAGTTCCAGGGGTCGGGACACCGGGGAGCTGTTTTTT. Translation: CASSSRGRDTGELFF.

This clonotype has ten or more counts. J is TRBJ2-5 and V is TRBV28; D gene unclear. Germline-derived CDR1 and CDR2 are MDHEN and SYDVKM. V was trimmed by 6 bases and J by 5 bases, leaving 13 bases between them. The CDR3 is made up of 13 amino acids. The CDR3 DNA follows: TGTGCCAGCAGCCGGATGGGTTTGGAGACCCAGTACTTC. Residues: CASSRMGLETQYF.

This clonotype was observed many times. The chain recombines TRBV7-8 with TRBJ2-1; D not certain. The germline CDR1 and CDR2 sequences are SGHVS and FQNEAQ. This CDR3 is 15 amino acids long. The V end lost 1 base, the J end lost 2 bases, and 9 bases lay between the germline ends. The CDR3 spells CASSLVSETYNEQFF. The CDR3 nucleotides read TGTGCCAGCAGCTTAGTCTCAGAAACCTACAATGAGCAGTTCTTC.

This clonotype was counted only a few times. V and J are TRBV29-1 and TRBJ1-5, with D perhaps matching TRBD1 (5 bases). The CDR3 sequence is 17 residues long. The germline V gene encodes CDR1 SQVTM and CDR2 ANQGSEA. The germline V and J ends were trimmed by 4 bases and 4 bases, with 23 bases remaining between them. CDR3 coding DNA: TGCAGCGTTGTTTTCACGGGGGACCCTTTAGCAAATCAGCCCCAGCATTTT. Protein: CSVVFTGDPLANQPQHF.

Concerning this clonotype: At one boundary the junction diverges from the germline segment, which might be a read error. J is TRBJ2-2 and V is TRBV29-1; TRBD1 aligns across 10 bases. The germline CDR1 and CDR2 sequences are SQVTM and ANQGSEA. The length of the CDR3 is 15 residues. As DNA, the CDR3 is TGCAGCGTTGATGGGGACAGGGGAAACATCGGGGAGCTGTTTTTT. Amino acid sequence: CSVDGDRGNIGELFF.

This clonotype was counted only a few times. The V and J genes are TRBV4-3 and TRBJ2-3, with D possibly matching TRBD2 (6 bases). The CDR3 totals 17 residues. CDR1 and CDR2 from the germline V gene are LGHNA and YSLEER. Trimming cost V 0 bases and J 3 bases, with 16 bases left between them. The CDR3 reads CASSQDPAGLSTDTQYF. The CDR3 DNA sequence: TGCGCCAGCAGCCAAGATCCGGCCGGACTATCGACAGATACGCAGTATTTT.

V is TRBV7-2 and J is TRBJ2-2; TRBD2 is a possible D gene (6 bases). The germline V gene has CDR1 SGHTA and CDR2 FQGNSA. Trimming removed 2 bases from V and 5 bases from J, with 21 bases in between. There are 18 residues in the CDR3. The CDR3 loop reads CASSLYNLLRRGTGELFF. In DNA, the CDR3 is TGTGCCAGCAGCTTATATAATCTCCTAAGGAGGGGAACCGGGGAGCTGTTTTTT.

The sample holds many counts of this clonotype. This chain uses TRBV19 with TRBJ2-7; TRBD1 aligns across 9 bases. V shed 9 bases and J 2 bases; nucleotides not matched to a gene: 8. Germline V gene lookup returns CDR1 LNHDA and CDR2 SQIVND (reference sequence). This CDR3 has 14 amino acids. The chain's CDR3 is CASSVGQGAYEQYF. Here the CDR3 DNA reads TGTGCCAGCAGTGTGGGACAGGGCGCCTACGAGCAGTACTTC.

This clonotype has a count of ten or more. The chain employs TRBV16 and TRBJ2-3, with unresolved D. The CDR3 length is 13 residues. Germline V lookup: CDR1 KGHSY, CDR2 FQNENV. V lost 5 bases and J 2 bases, leaving 8 bases between the germline ends. The CDR3 here is CASSGRNTDTQYF. CDR3 nucleotides: TGTGCCAGCAGCGGACGAAACACAGATACGCAGTATTTT.

This clonotype occurred many times. The chain uses TRBV2 and TRBJ1-1; 8 nucleotides match TRBD1. Germline assignment: CDR1 SNHLY and CDR2 FYNNEI. The CDR3 totals 14 residues. J lost 5 bases, V lost 4 bases, and 6 bases had no gene match. In DNA form, the CDR3 reads TGTGCCAGCAGTGCGACAGGGGAGGGAACTGAAGCTTTCTTT. Amino acids: CASSATGEGTEAFF.

This clonotype was picked up one time. This chain joins TRBV9 and TRBJ2-3, with D hard to call. V shed 0 bases and J shed 5 bases, with 13 bases lying between them. This CDR3 is built from 15 residues. Germline CDR1 is SGDLS and CDR2 is YYNGEE. CDR3 DNA: TGTGCCAGCAGCGTAGACGGATCATTTGGAGATACGCAGTATTTT. Encoded protein: CASSVDGSFGDTQYF.

There are many counts of this clonotype. J is TRBJ2-1 and V is TRBV3-1; perhaps TRBD1 as D (5 bases). Trimming took 6 bases from V and 7 from J, leaving 19 bases between them. CDR3 length: 15 amino acids. Germline CDR1 is LGHDT and CDR2 is YNNKEL (reference sequence). CDR3 sequence (DNA): TGTGCCAGCAGGCCCCAGGGCCTGGGAATGAATGAGCAGTTCTTC. It is translated as CASRPQGLGMNEQFF.